These 8 T cell receptor beta chains originate from one sample sequenced in a study of cytomegalovirus exposure and HLA in healthy donors. Clones were read by immunoSEQ multiplex PCR, and TCRdb kept only the in-frame ones, dropping some. The data contain some 130,000 clones, roughly four fifths of them singletons. Sample: PBMCs. All receptors derive from a woman younger than 45 in good health and CMV-seronegative.

The chain uses TRBV7-6 and TRBJ2-1; D is perhaps TRBD1 (5 bases). The CDR3 sequence is 18 residues long. Trimming cost V 2 bases and J 1 base, with 18 bases left between them. Germline lookup yields CDR1 SGHVS and CDR2 FNYEAQ. For the CDR3, the DNA is TGTGCCAGCAGCTTACGGTCAGGGTTTGTTGGGTCCTACAATGAGCAGTTCTTC. Protein product: CASSLRSGFVGSYNEQFF. The full variable domain, completed using reference TRBV7-6 and TRBJ2-1, is GAGVSQSPRYKVTKRGQDVALRCDPISGHVSLYWYRQALGQGPEFLTYFNYEAQQDKSGLPNDRFSAERPEGSISTLTIQRTEQRDSAMYRCASSLRSGFVGSYNEQFFGPGTRLTVL.

This clone has only one observation. V is TRBV5-6 and J is TRBJ2-7; TRBD1 agrees at 7 bases. V was clipped by 0 bases and J by 0 bases; unmatched bases: 6. The CDR3 is 16 residues long. Germline V lookup: CDR1 SGHDT, CDR2 YYEEEE. DNA of the CDR3: TGTGCCAGCAGCTTGGGCCCGACAGGGAGCTCCTACGAGCAGTACTTC. Residues: CASSLGPTGSSYEQYF.

For the CDR3, the DNA is TGTGCCAGCAGTTTTCGACGCCAGGGTCGCACCTACAATGAGCAGTTCTTC. It codes for CASSFRRQGRTYNEQFF. This sequence joins TRBV27 and TRBJ2-1; D possibly corresponds to TRBD1 (5 bases). The CDR3 covers 17 residues. V lost 3 bases, J lost 2 bases, and 17 bases lay in between. CDR1 and CDR2 from the germline V gene are MNHEY and SMNVEV (reference sequence).

The V call is TRBV20-1, the J call TRBJ2-1; the D gene is possibly TRBD1 (6 bases). Germline assignment: CDR1 DFQATT and CDR2 SNEGSKA (reference sequence). The CDR3 is 11 residues long. V was pared by 8 bases and J by 9 bases, with 14 bases between. CDR3 bases: TGCAGTCAACAGCAGGGGACTGAGCAGTTCTTC. Amino acid sequence: CSQQQGTEQFF.

The rearrangement uses TRBV7-2 and TRBJ2-1, with a tentative D call TRBD1 (6 bases). From germline, CDR1 is SGHTA and CDR2 FQGNSA. The CDR3 is 12 amino acids. The ends were cut back, 4 bases at V and 14 bases at J, with 15 bases in the middle. In DNA form, the CDR3 reads TGTGCCAGCAGCTCGGGACACGGGTCCGAGTTCTTC. This sequence encodes CASSSGHGSEFF.

This clone was seen a few times. V usage is TRBV6-5 and J usage is TRBJ2-1; D possibly corresponds to TRBD2 (6 bases). CDR3 length: 15 residues. In germline, CDR1 is MNHEY, CDR2 SVGAGI. V lost 6 bases and J 5 bases, leaving 17 bases between the germline ends. The CDR3 sequence: CASSDRLDDHNEQFF. In DNA, the CDR3 is TGTGCCAGCAGCGATAGACTAGATGATCACAATGAGCAGTTCTTC.

The chain links TRBV5-4 to TRBJ1-1; 7 nucleotides match TRBD1. J gave up 4 bases and V 4 bases, and 10 bases lay outside the gene matches. This CDR3 contains 15 residues. Germline CDR1 SGHNT, CDR2 YYREEE (reference sequence). CDR3 in amino acids: CASSRQGGWSTEAFF. As DNA, the CDR3 is TGTGCCAGCAGCCGACAAGGGGGCTGGAGCACTGAAGCTTTCTTT.

Here the CDR3 DNA reads TGTGCCAGCAGTTACGAGGGTCCCTCCTACAATGAGCAGTTCTTC. It codes for CASSYEGPSYNEQFF. The rearrangement uses TRBV6-6 and TRBJ2-1, with D perhaps matching TRBD2 (5 bases). Deletions cut 2 bases from V and 0 bases from J, with 8 bases between. The CDR3 is 15 residues long. From germline, CDR1 is MNHNY and CDR2 SVGAGI (reference sequence).